This T cell receptor beta chain was documented in a study of blood T cell repertoires in COVID-19. Seattle researchers signed up patients amid active infection and tracked them longitudinally. Trimming shortened V by 1 base and J by 10 bases, and 17 bases separated the two germline ends. Germline V gene sequence: CDR1 GTSNPN, CDR2 SVGIG (reference sequence). The CDR3 runs to 15 residues. Libraries were prepared by immunoSEQ multiplex PCR; TCRdb keeps only in-frame clonotypes and omits some of them. The table records 200,000 to 250,000 clones, around 81% of them present only once. The sequence derives from a woman over 75 with COVID-19, enrolled during active disease. The sequenced sample consisted of peripheral blood. The rearrangement links TRBV30 to TRBJ1-6, with D perhaps matching TRBD1 (6 bases). The CDR3 nucleotides are TGTGCCTGGAGTGATGTTACAGGGTGGAGGTCACCCCTCCACTTT. It codes for CAWSDVTGWRSPLHF.